The present T cell receptor beta chain was sequenced within a study of shared clonotypes between healthy human individuals. Of note for this clone: In the same sample, other DNA sequences code for this CDR3.

Libraries were prepared by immunoSEQ multiplex PCR; TCRdb keeps only in-frame clonotypes and omits some of them. This sample has approximately 2.4 million clones, with almost 96% found just once. The V gene's germline CDR1 is SGHRS and CDR2 YFSETQ. The CDR3 extends over 14 amino acids. V lost 4 bases, J lost 1 base, and 4 bases stayed unmatched. This sequence was found in a man aged 18 to 35 in good health. The sequencing input was naive CD4+ T cells sorted from blood. The subset was: CD45RA+ positively selected. The V and J genes are TRBV5-1 and TRBJ2-7; 8 nucleotides line up with TRBD1. This chain's CDR3 is CASSPQGASYEQYF. In DNA form, the CDR3 reads TGCGCCAGCAGCCCCCAGGGGGCTTCCTACGAGCAGTACTTC.